This TCR beta chain was sequenced during a study of cytomegalovirus exposure and HLA in healthy donors. Study-wide findings and caveats: In vitro data verified a few CMV-associated chains as specific for CMV antigens.

This CDR3 region has 15 residues. CDR1 is LNHNV and CDR2 is YYDKDF in the germline V gene (reference sequence). V was pared by 2 bases and J by 7 bases, with 6 bases of the junction left unmatched. In the PCR, 60 Vbeta and 13 Jbeta primers were used. Clones were read by immunoSEQ multiplex PCR, and TCRdb kept only the in-frame ones, dropping some. The data show more than 120,000 clones, with approximately 80% seen just once and around 5.9% held by the top ten. With regard to this clone: Antigen unknown.

The sequenced material came from PBMCs. The V and J genes are TRBV15 and TRBJ2-7; 12 bases map to TRBD1. This receptor was taken from a woman aged 40 to 49 in good health and CMV-seropositive. The DNA for the CDR3 is TGTGCCACCAGCAGATCGGGACAGGGGGCGAGGGAGCAGTACTTC. This codes for CATSRSGQGAREQYF.